The 6 T cell receptor beta chains below were found in one sample sequenced in a study of blood T cells in healthy people across ages. Combining a sample-barcoded 5' primer with a J-beta primer mix, a second PCR ran for 7 to 11 cycles. TCRdb processed the 5' RACE reads anew with MiXCR; each CDR3 protein has one entry. The table shows nearly 800,000 distinct CDR3 sequences, with just over 55% occurring only once. Input material: blood. The receptors here all came from a man between 35 and 55 years old in good health.

Here the CDR3 reads CASASYDVAFF. DNA for the CDR3: TGTGCCAGCGCTAGTTATGATGTAGCTTTCTTT. The V call is TRBV25-1, the J call TRBJ1-1; D is uncertain. This CDR3 is 11 amino acids long. CDR1 is MGHDK and CDR2 is SYGVNS in the germline V gene. Trimming removed 8 bases at V and 10 bases at J, with 14 bases between. The full variable domain, in which reference TRBV25-1 and TRBJ1-1 provide the parts outside the CDR3, is EADIYQTPRYLVIGTGKKITLECSQTMGHDKMYWYQQDPGMELHLIHYSYGVNSTEKGDLSSESTVSRIRTEHFPLTLESARPSHTSQYLCASASYDVAFFGQGTRLTVV.

The rearrangement uses TRBV4-2 and TRBJ1-5; D is uncertain. V lost 1 base to trimming and J lost 3 bases, with 13 bases between them. This CDR3 region has 16 residues. From germline, CDR1 is LGHNA and CDR2 YNFKEQ. The DNA of the CDR3 is TGTGCCAGCAGCCAAGGGAATTCTGGATACAATCAGCCCCAGCATTTT. Translating it yields CASSQGNSGYNQPQHF.

The V gene is TRBV5-1, the J gene TRBJ2-5, with 14 bases that match TRBD2. The length of the CDR3 is 15 residues. V dropped 9 bases and J dropped 4; count of bases not matched to a gene: 8. The germline gives CDR1 SGHRS, CDR2 YFSETQ. CDR3 sequence: CATGTSGGRGETQYF. The CDR3, as DNA: TGCGCCACCGGGACTAGCGGGGGACGTGGAGAGACCCAGTACTTC.

This chain joins TRBV10-3 and TRBJ2-1; TRBD1 agrees at 9 bases. In germline, CDR1 is ENHRY, CDR2 SYGVKD. This CDR3 contains 19 residues. The J segment lost 6 bases and the V segment lost 7 bases, leaving 22 bases of the junction unmatched. The CDR3 DNA follows: TGTGCCATCACTTGGGAACAGGGGGCTGGAGGGAGCCGGAGCAATGAGCAGTTCTTC. This gives the protein CAITWEQGAGGSRSNEQFF.

V usage is TRBV3-1 and J usage is TRBJ2-7, with 9 bases aligning to TRBD2. V was pared by 1 base and J by 3 bases, with 4 bases of the junction left unmatched. The CDR3 contains 15 residues. The V gene's germline CDR1 is LGHDT and CDR2 YNNKEL (reference sequence). The CDR3 region has the DNA TGTGCCAGCAGCCAAGGAGTGACTAGCGGCTACGAGCAGTACTTC. Protein sequence: CASSQGVTSGYEQYF.

The rearrangement uses TRBV28 and TRBJ2-7; maybe TRBD2 (6 bases). V lost 6 bases to trimming and J lost 0 bases, with 6 bases between them. The CDR3 spans 12 residues. Germline V gives CDR1 MDHEN, CDR2 SYDVKM. The CDR3 sequence: CASRGGSYEQYF. The CDR3 DNA is TGTGCCAGCAGGGGAGGCTCCTACGAGCAGTACTTC. Full variable domain (rest looked up from reference TRBV28 and TRBJ2-7): DVKVTQSSRYLVKRTGEKVFLECVQDMDHENMFWYRQDPGLGLRLIYFSYDVKMKEKGDIPEGYSVSREKKERFSLILESASTNQTSMYLCASRGGSYEQYFGPGTRLTVT.